This entry lists 20 T cell receptor beta chains sequenced from one sample in a study of early T cells in non-severe SARS-CoV-2 infection. TCRdb re-analysed the 5' RACE reads in MiXCR, keeping a single row per CDR3 protein. The sample has roughly 120,000 distinct CDR3 sequences, about 15% seen once; the top ten hold 21%. The sample taken for sequencing was whole blood. These receptors came from an adult who was a healthcare worker with PCR-confirmed SARS-CoV-2 infection or an uninfected control (not recorded which).

This rearrangement joins TRBV6-1 to TRBJ1-5; D uncertain. Between the trimmed V and J ends, which lost 5 bases and 4 bases, there was a span of 9 bases. The CDR3 is 13 amino acids. Per the germline V gene, CDR1 is MNHNS and CDR2 is SASEGT. The CDR3 sequence is CASSPFGNQPQHF. The CDR3 DNA is TGTGCCAGCAGTCCATTCGGGAATCAGCCCCAGCATTTT.

The V and J genes are TRBV5-4 and TRBJ2-1; 12 bases line up with TRBD2. Germline CDR1 is SGHNT and CDR2 is YYREEE (reference sequence). The ends lost 4 bases at V and 5 bases at J; junction bases unmatched: 10. The CDR3 has 17 amino acids. The CDR3 DNA reads as TGTGCCAGCAGCCTCCCCTCCAGGACTAGCGGGGACAATGAGCAGTTCTTC. Its protein product is CASSLPSRTSGDNEQFF. The entire variable domain, with the rest obtained from reference TRBV5-4 and TRBJ2-1, is as follows: ETGVTQSPTHLIKTRGQQVTLRCSSQSGHNTVSWYQQALGQGPQFIFQYYREEENGRGNFPPRFSGLQFPNYSSELNVNALELDDSALYLCASSLPSRTSGDNEQFFGPGTRLTVL.

The V and J genes are TRBV18 and TRBJ1-1; 9 bases fit TRBD1. The trim removed 1 base at V and 10 bases at J, leaving 1 base unmatched. Germline CDR1 KGHSH, CDR2 LQKENI. The CDR3 is 12 residues long. CDR3: CASSPQTGGAFF. The CDR3 bases are TGTGCCAGCTCACCACAGACAGGGGGAGCTTTCTTT.

Written as DNA, the CDR3 is TGTGCCAGCACAGGACGGTACCAAGAGACCCAGTACTTC. Its protein product is CASTGRYQETQYF. The J gene is TRBJ2-5, the V gene TRBV2, with no clear D. Germline V gene lookup returns CDR1 SNHLY and CDR2 FYNNEI. This CDR3 has 13 residues. With 7 bases removed from V and 0 bases from J, the gap between germline ends came to 9 bases. The entire variable domain, with the rest obtained from reference TRBV2 and TRBJ2-5, is as follows: EPEVTQTPSHQVTQMGQEVILRCVPISNHLYFYWYRQILGQKVEFLVSFYNNEISEKSEIFDDQFSVERPDGSNFTLKIRSTKLEDSAMYFCASTGRYQETQYFGPGTRLLVL.

This clonotype was counted only a few times. The CDR3 region is CASTRTSGVQETQYF. Written as DNA, the CDR3 is TGTGCCAGTACGAGGACTAGCGGTGTACAAGAGACCCAGTACTTC. The chain is built from TRBV19 and TRBJ2-5, with 10 bases aligning to TRBD2. CDR1 is LNHDA, CDR2 SQIVND, per germline (reference sequence). The length of the CDR3 is 15 residues. V was pared by 7 bases and J by 2 bases, with 7 bases of the junction left unmatched.

This clonotype was counted between two and nine times. The chain recombines TRBV4-1 with TRBJ2-3; tentatively, D is TRBD1 (6 bases). CDR3 length: 14 amino acids. V was clipped by 4 bases and J by 5 bases, with 13 bases between them. The germline V gene encodes CDR1 MGHRA and CDR2 YSYEKL. The CDR3 here is CASSLVPRGDTQYF. CDR3 bases: TGCGCCAGCAGCCTGGTCCCCAGGGGAGATACGCAGTATTTT.

This CDR3 reads CASSLGDPRADTQYF. The CDR3 DNA is TGCGCCAGCAGCTTGGGAGATCCCAGGGCAGATACGCAGTATTTT. The chain links TRBV5-1 to TRBJ2-3; D might be TRBD1 (5 bases). V lost 0 bases, J lost 4 bases, and 12 bases lay in between. This CDR3 region has 15 residues. Germline CDR1 and CDR2: SGHRS and YFSETQ.

This clonotype was seen a handful of times. The chain links TRBV12-3 or TRBV12-4 to TRBJ2-6; D is possibly TRBD1 (5 bases). V shed 6 bases and J shed 3 bases, with 12 bases lying between them. The CDR3 contains 15 residues. Here the CDR3 DNA reads TGTGCCAGCAGCGCAGGGTTCGGTGGGGCCAACGTCCTGACTTTC. It codes for CASSAGFGGANVLTF.

This clonotype was counted ten times or more. V gene TRBV18 combines with J gene TRBJ2-3, with 11 nucleotides matching TRBD2. V lost 0 bases and J lost 1; bases outside the gene matches: 0. CDR3 length: 16 amino acids. CDR1 and CDR2 (germline): KGHSH, LQKENI. The CDR3 region has the DNA TGTGCCAGCTCACCACCTAGCGGGGGGGGCACAGATACGCAGTATTTT. It translates to CASSPPSGGGTDTQYF.

This clonotype turned up a few times. V and J are TRBV20-1 and TRBJ1-1; possible D gene TRBD1, 6 bases. The CDR3 contains 11 residues. Germline V gene lookup returns CDR1 DFQATT and CDR2 SNEGSKA (reference sequence). V was shortened by 3 bases and J by 13 bases, with 15 bases between the two germline ends. CDR3 nucleotides: TGCAGTGCTAGTAACAGGGAGGAGGTTTTCTTT. This codes for CSASNREEVFF.

The chain joins TRBV6-5 to TRBJ2-2; D possibly uses TRBD1 or TRBD2 (6 bases each). Per germline, CDR1 MNHEY and CDR2 SVGAGI. This CDR3 has 17 residues. Trimming left V 0 bases short and J 4 bases short, with 15 bases between. The CDR3, as DNA: TGTGCCAGCAGTTACTCGTGGGGGGCAGGAGGCACCGGGGAGCTGTTTTTT. Encoded protein: CASSYSWGAGGTGELFF.

This clonotype occurred a few times. V is TRBV18 and J is TRBJ1-1; no firm D call. There are 13 residues in the CDR3. The germline V gene encodes CDR1 KGHSH and CDR2 LQKENI. V lost 2 bases and J lost 7, with 11 bases in between. DNA for the CDR3: TGTGCCAGCTCACCAAGGGTTGGATTTGAAGCTTTCTTT. Protein: CASSPRVGFEAFF.

The chain couples TRBV7-9 to TRBJ2-3, with D possibly matching TRBD2 (5 bases). V was cut by 5 bases and J by 2 bases, with 11 bases left in between. In germline, CDR1 is SEHNR, CDR2 FQNEAQ (reference sequence). This CDR3 has 14 residues. DNA for the CDR3: TGTGCCAGCAGCAGAGCGGAGACCACAGATACGCAGTATTTT. Protein: CASSRAETTDTQYF.

The table lists this clonotype with a few counts. This chain connects TRBV6-6 to TRBJ2-3; TRBD2 matches 7 bases. The CDR3 totals 12 residues. After removal of 8 bases from V and 5 bases from J, the junction contained 4 bases not matched to a gene. Germline CDR1 reads MNHNY; CDR2 reads SVGAGI (reference sequence). The CDR3 spells CASGEGGDTQYF. In DNA form, the CDR3 reads TGTGCCAGCGGGGAGGGTGGAGATACGCAGTATTTT.

The V and J genes are TRBV4-1 and TRBJ1-2; D is uncertain. V lost 0 bases, J lost 7 bases, and 15 bases lay in between. Germline CDR1 reads MGHRA; CDR2 reads YSYEKL. The CDR3 contains 15 residues. CDR3 sequence: CASSQDRIGSSGYTF. The CDR3 coding sequence is TGCGCCAGCAGCCAAGATCGCATAGGGAGTAGTGGCTACACCTTC.

This clonotype came up a few times. The genes are TRBV7-6 and TRBJ2-7, with D perhaps given as TRBD1 or TRBD2 (5 bases each). Germline V gene data show CDR1 as SGHVS and CDR2 as FNYEAQ. V dropped 5 bases and J dropped 3 bases, with 14 bases sitting between them. The CDR3 totals 14 residues. DNA for the CDR3: TGTGCCAGCAGCAGGGGACCCTTACTCTACGAGCAGTACTTC. Translated: CASSRGPLLYEQYF.

The chain is built from TRBV6-1 and TRBJ2-2; TRBD2 is a possible D gene (5 bases). The CDR3 totals 15 residues. Germline assignment: CDR1 MNHNS and CDR2 SASEGT. Trimming removed 2 bases from V and 6 bases from J, with 13 bases in between. DNA for the CDR3: TGTGCCAGCAGTGAAATGGCGTCGAGGGCCGGGGAGCTGTTTTTT. Translating it yields CASSEMASRAGELFF.

The chain has TRBV6-1 and TRBJ1-2; D uncertain. V lost 1 base and J lost 2, with 8 bases in between. The germline V gene encodes CDR1 MNHNS and CDR2 SASEGT. There are 14 residues in the CDR3. The CDR3 coding sequence is TGTGCCAGCAGTGAAGGGGGTCTGAACTATGGCTACACCTTC. This encodes CASSEGGLNYGYTF.

This clonotype was picked up one time. V gene TRBV20-1 combines with J gene TRBJ2-3, with 12 bases aligning to TRBD2. V was clipped by 3 bases and J by 2 bases; unmatched bases: 9. The CDR3 contains 17 residues. Per germline, CDR1 DFQATT and CDR2 SNEGSKA (reference sequence). CDR3 coding DNA: TGCAGTGCTAGGCTAGCAAGGACTAGCGGGGTCACAGATACGCAGTATTTT. Protein product: CSARLARTSGVTDTQYF.

This chain uses TRBV7-9 with TRBJ2-5; 9 positions agree with TRBD2. Per germline, CDR1 SEHNR and CDR2 FQNEAQ (reference sequence). The V gene end was trimmed by 5 bases and the J gene end by 3 bases; junction bases not matched to a gene: 7. There are 15 residues in the CDR3. The CDR3 is CASSPGAGGEETQYF. CDR3 nucleotide sequence: TGTGCCAGCAGCCCCGGCGCGGGGGGGGAAGAGACCCAGTACTTC.